This TCR beta chain was retrieved from a study of beta chain features in type 1 diabetes. Overall study results and limits: Within the patient group, naive, central memory and Treg TCRB repertoires appeared more similar to each other than within healthy donors. The study found fewer insertions and more deletions at VDJ junctions in type 1 diabetes patients. Shorter TCRB CDR3s, moderately but significantly so, marked every one of the four CD4+ subsets in Type 1 diabetes patients.

In this sample, this clone turned up a few times. Antigen specificity is unknown. Sampling consisted of one heparinised blood draw per donor, averaging around 120 mL. A sort by CD45RO/CCR7/CD25/CD127/CD95/CD27 yielded CD4+ naive, central memory, regulatory and stem cell-like memory cells. The authors reverse transcribed all of the isolated RNA, so sequencing captured expressed TCRB transcripts. Clones were read by immunoSEQ multiplex PCR, and TCRdb kept only the in-frame ones, dropping some. Seen here are over 650,000 clones, over 11% observed once, and the top ten hold roughly 0.04%. The sequenced sample was naive CD4+ T cells from blood. The receptor comes from a man younger than 30 with type 1 diabetes.

CDR3 protein: CASRFKRIKQYF. DNA for the CDR3: TGTGCAAGTCGCTTCAAGAGGATTAAGCAGTACTTC. The chain is built from TRBV12-2 and TRBJ2-7; the table's TRBD2 call for D was not verified on the DNA. TRBV12-2 is annotated as a pseudogene. The CDR3 is 12 residues long.